The clone carrying this TCR beta chain occurred a few times. Isolated PBMCs totaled at least 7 million in each sample. The extraction recovered at least 5.5 micrograms of total RNA per sample. CDR1 and CDR2 from the germline V gene are SQVTM and ANQGSEA. Trimming left V 1 base short and J 0 bases short, with 6 bases between. The CDR3 has 13 amino acids. This sample is drawn from a study of blood T cells in healthy people across ages. Primed by a sample-barcoded 5' primer and a J-beta primer mix, a second PCR proceeded for about 7 to 11 cycles. Sequencing of every sample gave 2.5 million or more CDR3-containing paired-end reads. In TCRdb, the 5' RACE reads were re-called with MiXCR into one record per CDR3 protein. The sample contains around 800,000 distinct CDR3 sequences, roughly 26% of which appear only once. These data were likewise used in another study, on T cells of mothers and their children. According to that study: The TCR beta CDR3 read count exceeded 8.5 million for each mother and was several million for each child.

The TCR was taken from a boy between 10 and 17 years old in good health. J is TRBJ1-1 and V is TRBV29-1; D is unclear. Specimen: blood. Written as DNA, the CDR3 is TGCAGCGTTGAAGCGGCAATGAACACTGAAGCTTTCTTT. Amino acid sequence: CSVEAAMNTEAFF.